Presented here are 8 T cell receptor beta chains from one specimen sequenced in a study of preoperative IRX-2 immunotherapy in early breast cancer. Here immunoSEQ multiplex PCR was the method, and the copy in TCRdb shows in-frame clones only, minus some. The sample has about 42,000 clones, roughly 80% seen once; the top ten hold more than 0.9%. Sample treatment: preoperative locoregional IRX-2 cytokine immunotherapy. Sample: tumor tissue, taken after IRX-2 immunotherapy. These receptors all stem from a human donor with breast cancer.

The V gene is TRBV15, the J gene TRBJ1-2; D remains ambiguous. The CDR3 totals 17 residues. The germline gives CDR1 LNHNV, CDR2 YYDKDF (reference sequence). The V end was cut by 1 base, the J end by 6 bases, with 21 bases between. CDR3 loop: CATSRVGGITDPDGYTF. CDR3 DNA sequence: TGTGCCACCAGCAGAGTCGGCGGCATAACCGACCCGGATGGCTACACCTTC.

This chain connects TRBV6-8 to TRBJ1-3, with 11 bases lining up with TRBD1. Germline V CDR1 and CDR2: MNHGY, SAAAGT. The CDR3 spans 15 residues. V gave up 0 bases and J gave up 8 bases; unmatched junction bases: 3. The CDR3, as DNA: TGTGCCAGCAGTTACTCGGGGACAGGGGGAGACACCATATATTTT. The encoded protein is CASSYSGTGGDTIYF.

The chain combines TRBV6-8 with TRBJ1-5; no firm D call. From germline, CDR1 is MNHGY and CDR2 SAAAGT. The CDR3 totals 13 residues. V dropped 5 bases and J dropped 5 bases, with 10 bases sitting between them. The CDR3 sequence: CASSKEYDQPQHF. The DNA for the CDR3 is TGTGCCAGCAGTAAAGAGTACGATCAGCCCCAGCATTTT.

The V gene is TRBV23-1, the J gene TRBJ1-2, with 8 bases that match TRBD1. TRBV23-1 is an ORF for which the function is uncertain. V was clipped by 6 bases and J by 8 bases; unmatched bases: 11. The CDR3 contains 14 residues. The CDR3 region is CASSHADRDGGYTF. The CDR3 DNA is TGCGCCAGCAGCCACGCGGACAGGGACGGAGGCTACACCTTC.

The rearrangement uses TRBV6-8 and TRBJ2-7; D may be TRBD1 (6 bases). Germline V gene lookup returns CDR1 MNHGY and CDR2 SAAAGT. This CDR3 spans 16 amino acids. Trimming took 0 bases from V and 4 from J, leaving 16 bases between them. CDR3 residues: CASSYSRGNLGYEQYF. In DNA, the CDR3 is TGTGCCAGCAGTTACTCGAGGGGGAACTTGGGTTACGAGCAGTACTTC.

The V and J genes are TRBV7-4 and TRBJ1-5; D is ambiguous. Germline CDR1 reads SGHVT; CDR2 reads SQSDAQ. This CDR3 comprises 16 residues. Trimming pared 5 bases from V and 3 bases from J, leaving 17 bases between. The CDR3 is CASSRPRGGPNQPQHF. Written as DNA, the CDR3 is TGTGCCAGCAGCCGCCCCCGGGGAGGCCCCAATCAGCCCCAGCATTTT.

The chain uses TRBV30 and TRBJ2-1; D may be TRBD2 (5 bases). CDR1 GTSNPN and CDR2 SVGIG come from the germline V gene (reference sequence). This CDR3 has 12 amino acids. V lost 0 bases and J lost 9, with 9 bases in between. The CDR3 is CAWSVRGIEQFF. For the CDR3, the DNA is TGTGCCTGGAGTGTAAGAGGGATTGAGCAGTTCTTC.

The J gene is TRBJ2-5, the V gene TRBV6-4, with 12 bases aligning to TRBD2. Unmatched junction bases numbered 11, after V lost 5 bases and J lost 7 bases. The CDR3 runs 16 residues. From germline, CDR1 is MRHNA and CDR2 SNTAGT. Here the CDR3 reads CASSPGLAGFPGTQYF. For the CDR3, the DNA is TGTGCCAGCAGTCCCGGACTAGCGGGGTTCCCGGGGACCCAGTACTTC.